Listed below are T cell receptor beta chains from one sample, sequenced in a study of control samples from healthy donors and cancer patients. Repertoires were generated with immunoSEQ multiplex PCR, while TCRdb's copy carries only in-frame clones and drops some. This table has 75,000 or so clones, about nine tenths appearing once. The material sequenced was PBMCs. The receptors here all came from a man aged 60-69 years with colorectal cancer. Both conserved end residues are part of each CDR3. Each record gives: V gene, J gene, clone size, D gene, CDR3 DNA, CDR3 protein. A D gene is named only where the DNA matches it firmly. Rows give clone size only sometimes, using once, few, many, or a class for an expanded clone.

V: TRBV7-3; J: TRBJ2-3; size: -; D: TRBD2; DNA: TGTGCCAGCAGCGTAGGACTAGCGGATACGCAGTATTTT; CDR3: CASSVGLADTQYF
V: TRBV11-2; J: TRBJ2-3; size: -; D: -; DNA: TGTGCCAGCAGCTATCCCACAGATACGCAGTATTTT; CDR3: CASSYPTDTQYF
V: TRBV5-5; J: TRBJ1-6; size: once; D: -; DNA: TGTGCCAGCAGCCCCCAGGCCAGGGCGGATTCACCCCTCCACTTT; CDR3: CASSPQARADSPLHF
V: TRBV5-1; J: TRBJ1-6; size: -; D: -; DNA: TGCGCCAGCAGCTTGGAAGGAACTCGTTCACCCCTCCACTTT; CDR3: CASSLEGTRSPLHF
V: TRBV19; J: TRBJ1-3; size: -; D: -; DNA: TGTGCCAGTAGTATAATGGGCCCAGGCGTTGGAAACACCATATATTTT; CDR3: CASSIMGPGVGNTIYF
V: TRBV19; J: TRBJ1-5; size: -; D: TRBD1; DNA: TGTGCCAGTAGGGCAAGACAGGGTAACTATCAGCCCCAGCATTTT; CDR3: CASRARQGNYQPQHF
V: TRBV5-4; J: TRBJ2-3; size: -; D: TRBD2; DNA: TGTGCCAGCAGCTTGAAACTAGCGGGGGGGATCACAGATACGCAGTATTTT; CDR3: CASSLKLAGGITDTQYF
V: TRBV5-1; J: TRBJ2-3; size: -; D: -; DNA: TGCGCCAGCAGCGTGGGATATCCAGATACGCAGTATTTT; CDR3: CASSVGYPDTQYF
V: TRBV6-5; J: TRBJ1-4; size: -; D: -; DNA: TGTGCCAGCAGTTACTCCAACAGAGGTGTTAATGAAAAACTGTTTTTT; CDR3: CASSYSNRGVNEKLFF
V: TRBV6-1; J: TRBJ2-5; size: -; D: -; DNA: TGTGCCAGCAGTGAATTGGGGGAGTGGGAAGAGACCCAGTACTTC; CDR3: CASSELGEWEETQYF
V: TRBV2; J: TRBJ1-3; size: -; D: -; DNA: TGTGCCAGCAGTGAATGGGACACGAGCTCTGGAAACACCATATATTTT; CDR3: CASSEWDTSSGNTIYF
V: TRBV12-3/TRBV12-4; J: TRBJ2-3; size: once; D: TRBD2; DNA: TGTGCCACCCACGGGGGGGCGGTAGATACGCAGTATTTT; CDR3: CATHGGAVDTQYF
V: TRBV5-1; J: TRBJ2-2; size: -; D: TRBD2; DNA: TGCGCCAGCAGCCCCAGGTCCGGTAGCGGGGGGGCCCAATCCGGGGAGCTGTTTTTT; CDR3: CASSPRSGSGGAQSGELFF
V: TRBV23-1; J: TRBJ1-2; size: -; D: TRBD1; DNA: TGCGCCAGCAGTCAATCTGAAGGGGGACGGGGACAGAACTATGGCTACACCTTC; CDR3: CASSQSEGGRGQNYGYTF
V: TRBV5-1; J: TRBJ2-5; size: -; D: TRBD2; DNA: TGCGCCAGCAGCCTGCGACTAGCGGGGGGTGGAGAGACCCAGTACTTC; CDR3: CASSLRLAGGGETQYF
V: TRBV12-5; J: TRBJ2-1; size: -; D: -; DNA: TGTGCTAGTGGTTTACCCTTCCTCCTTTTGGGGCGGGGAGCCTACAATGAGCAGTTCTTC; CDR3: CASGLPFLLLGRGAYNEQFF
V: TRBV28; J: TRBJ2-4; size: -; D: TRBD1; DNA: TGTGCCAGCGGAAAGACAGGGGGCGTAAACATTCAGTACTTC; CDR3: CASGKTGGVNIQYF
V: TRBV30; J: TRBJ1-6; size: -; D: -; DNA: TGTGCCTGGAGTATACTGGATTCACCCCTCCACTTT; CDR3: CAWSILDSPLHF
V: TRBV5-1; J: TRBJ1-2; size: -; D: -; DNA: TGCGCCAGCAGCTTGGGACAGATTGACTATGGCTACACCTTC; CDR3: CASSLGQIDYGYTF
V: TRBV13; J: TRBJ2-1; size: -; D: TRBD2; DNA: TGTGCCAGCAGCCCCTGGGGGCTGCGGGGGGGAAAAAATGAGCAGTTCTTC; CDR3: CASSPWGLRGGKNEQFF
V: TRBV11-3; J: TRBJ1-3; size: -; D: -; DNA: TGTGCCAGCAGCCACAGGACTGGGTCCCAAGGCGGAAACACCATATATTTT; CDR3: CASSHRTGSQGGNTIYF
V: TRBV3-1/TRBV3-2; J: TRBJ2-5; size: -; D: TRBD2; DNA: TGTGCCAGCAGCCCCCCCTCCCGGGGGGGCAGGCAAGAGACCCAGTACTTC; CDR3: CASSPPSRGGRQETQYF
V: TRBV27; J: TRBJ1-5; size: -; D: -; DNA: TGTGCCAGCAGTGCCCCGGGGGGCAATCAGCCCCAGCATTTT; CDR3: CASSAPGGNQPQHF
V: TRBV28; J: TRBJ2-5; size: -; D: TRBD2; DNA: TGTGCCAGCACCCTCGGGGGGGCCCGCGGGGAGACCCAGTACTTC; CDR3: CASTLGGARGETQYF
V: TRBV10-2; J: TRBJ1-1; size: -; D: -; DNA: TGCGCCAGCAGTGAGTCTCGAGGGGTATCAGCTTTCTTT; CDR3: CASSESRGVSAFF
V: TRBV5-1; J: TRBJ1-4; size: few; D: -; DNA: TGCGCCAGCAGCTTGGGGACAGATATACGGGAAAAACTGTTTTTT; CDR3: CASSLGTDIREKLFF
V: TRBV10-2; J: TRBJ2-3; size: -; D: -; DNA: TGCGCCAGCAGCCCCGCCAGGAGCTACACAGATACGCAGTATTTT; CDR3: CASSPARSYTDTQYF
V: TRBV12-3/TRBV12-4; J: TRBJ1-1; size: once; D: -; DNA: TGTGCCAGCAGTCTCACCCAGAACACTGAAGCTTTCTTT; CDR3: CASSLTQNTEAFF
V: TRBV28; J: TRBJ1-5; size: -; D: -; DNA: TGTGCCAGCAGTTTACCCGGGGCGGGCAATCAGCCCCAGCATTTT; CDR3: CASSLPGAGNQPQHF
V: TRBV7-8; J: TRBJ1-5; size: -; D: -; DNA: TGTGCCAGCAGCTTGATGGAGGGGTTTATCCAGCCCCAGCATTTT; CDR3: CASSLMEGFIQPQHF
V: TRBV5-6; J: TRBJ1-1; size: -; D: -; DNA: TGTGCCAGCAGCTTTGTGGGGGGAAAGGGCACTGAAGCTTTCTTT; CDR3: CASSFVGGKGTEAFF
V: TRBV5-4; J: TRBJ2-3; size: -; D: TRBD2; DNA: TGTGCCAGCAGCTTGGCCGGGGGGGCAGCAGATACGCAGTATTTT; CDR3: CASSLAGGAADTQYF
V: TRBV9; J: TRBJ2-1; size: -; D: TRBD2; DNA: TGTGCCAGCAGCTCGAGACTAGCGGGGGGGAACAATGAGCAGTTCTTC; CDR3: CASSSRLAGGNNEQFF
V: TRBV2; J: TRBJ1-2; size: once; D: -; DNA: TGTGCCAGCAGTGAATCCCAGGGAAGCTATGGCTACACCTTC; CDR3: CASSESQGSYGYTF
V: TRBV2; J: TRBJ2-1; size: -; D: -; DNA: TGTGCCAGCAGCGCAGGGTATGAGCAGTTCTTC; CDR3: CASSAGYEQFF
V: TRBV5-1; J: TRBJ2-7; size: -; D: TRBD2; DNA: TGCGCCAGCAGCTTGGAGAGGGAGGGGTACGAGCAGTACTTC; CDR3: CASSLEREGYEQYF
V: TRBV9; J: TRBJ2-6; size: -; D: -; DNA: TGTGCCAGCAGCCTGGGGGCCAACGTCCTGACTTTC; CDR3: CASSLGANVLTF
V: TRBV6-4; J: TRBJ2-7; size: -; D: TRBD2; DNA: TGTGCCAGCAGCTTGACTAGCGGGGCTGCCGAGCAGTACTTC; CDR3: CASSLTSGAAEQYF
V: TRBV5-1; J: TRBJ2-3; size: few; D: -; DNA: TGCGCCAGCAGCCCGGACACCGGAGATACGCAGTATTTT; CDR3: CASSPDTGDTQYF
V: TRBV19; J: TRBJ2-5; size: -; D: TRBD2; DNA: TGTGCCAGTAGTATCCAATCGGGACTAGCTGGAGAGACCCAGTACTTC; CDR3: CASSIQSGLAGETQYF
V: TRBV10-2; J: TRBJ2-7; size: -; D: TRBD2; DNA: TGCGCCAGCAGTGAAGGAGGGACTAGCGGGGCCTTTCCCTACGAGCAGTACTTC; CDR3: CASSEGGTSGAFPYEQYF
V: TRBV30; J: TRBJ1-5; size: -; D: -; DNA: TGTGCCTGGAGCCGGGGTAGTACAAGCAATCAGCCCCAGCATTTT; CDR3: CAWSRGSTSNQPQHF
V: TRBV5-1; J: TRBJ1-1; size: -; D: -; DNA: TGCGCCAGCAGCCAGTACAGGAGCATGAACACTGAAGCTTTCTTT; CDR3: CASSQYRSMNTEAFF
V: TRBV6-5; J: TRBJ2-3; size: few; D: TRBD1; DNA: TGTGCCAGCACCCTACAGGGGGCCCGAGATACGCAGTATTTT; CDR3: CASTLQGARDTQYF
V: TRBV7-3; J: TRBJ2-2; size: -; D: -; DNA: TGTGCCAGCAGCTTACGTCGGTCAGGGACCACCGGGGAGCTGTTTTTT; CDR3: CASSLRRSGTTGELFF
V: TRBV9; J: TRBJ1-2; size: -; D: TRBD1; DNA: TGTGCCAGCAGCCCCCAAAACCGGGACAGGCCCCTCTATGGCTACACCTTC; CDR3: CASSPQNRDRPLYGYTF
V: TRBV5-1; J: TRBJ1-1; size: -; D: -; DNA: TGCGCCAGCAGCCTGACTAGCTCGTTACTGGACACTGAAGCTTTCTTT; CDR3: CASSLTSSLLDTEAFF
V: TRBV11-2; J: TRBJ1-5; size: -; D: TRBD1; DNA: TGTGCCAGCAGCCCCAGGGGGGGGGCGGGCAATCAGCCCCAGCATTTT; CDR3: CASSPRGGAGNQPQHF
V: TRBV30; J: TRBJ2-3; size: -; D: -; DNA: TGTGCCTGGAGTGTTAGTAGCACAGATACGCAGTATTTT; CDR3: CAWSVSSTDTQYF
V: TRBV27; J: TRBJ2-2; size: -; D: -; DNA: TGTGCCAGCAGTTTACGAGTGGCTTCATCCACCGGGGAGCTGTTTTTT; CDR3: CASSLRVASSTGELFF
V: TRBV6-5; J: TRBJ1-1; size: once; D: -; DNA: TGTGCCAGTATACTGAAGAACACTGAAGCTTTCTTT; CDR3: CASILKNTEAFF
V: TRBV9; J: TRBJ2-7; size: once; D: TRBD1; DNA: TGTGCCAGCAGCGTAGGAGGACAGGGAGTTAGTGAGCAGTACTTC; CDR3: CASSVGGQGVSEQYF
V: TRBV19; J: TRBJ1-4; size: once; D: -; DNA: TGTGCCAGTAGTACCCAGATGGAAACTAATGAAAAACTGTTTTTT; CDR3: CASSTQMETNEKLFF
V: TRBV10-3; J: TRBJ1-2; size: -; D: -; DNA: TGTGCCATCAGGAGAAGGGGCAGAAACCTGACTAACTATGGCTACACCTTC; CDR3: CAIRRRGRNLTNYGYTF
V: TRBV28; J: TRBJ1-4; size: -; D: -; DNA: TGTGCCAGCAGTTTAGACAGGTCCGCAACTAATGAAAAACTGTTTTTT; CDR3: CASSLDRSATNEKLFF
V: TRBV7-2; J: TRBJ1-5; size: -; D: -; DNA: TGTGCCAGCAGCTTAGCGGGGGGTATTCTTAGCAATCAGCCCCAGCATTTT; CDR3: CASSLAGGILSNQPQHF
V: TRBV30; J: TRBJ2-1; size: -; D: -; DNA: TGTGCCTGGAGGCCCTACATATCCTACAATGAGCAGTTCTTC; CDR3: CAWRPYISYNEQFF